These T cell receptor beta chains were read from a single sample in a study of naive and memory T cell subsets. TCRdb reprocessed the UMI-ligation and nested PCR reads with MiXCR, giving one entry per CDR3 protein. The top ten clones hold roughly 0.14% of a sample with 130,000 to 150,000 distinct CDR3 sequences, over 15% of them seen once. Specimen: naive CD4+ T cells from blood. These receptors were collected from a human donor in good health. CDR3s include the opening cysteine and the closing phenylalanine or tryptophan. Expanded clones get a size class; other rows say once, few or many, or leave the size out.

size	V	CDR3
NA	TRBV20-1	CSAPTGGTGANVLTF
NA	TRBV12-3/TRBV12-4	CASSFSATRTYEQYF
NA	TRBV4-2	CASSQEQAGGFGGEQFF
NA	TRBV28	CASIPPPMNTEAFF
NA	TRBV6-5	CASAGLDRAYNEQFF
few	TRBV30	CAGGDSGETQYF
many	TRBV6-1	CASTDIRGTDTQYF
few	TRBV21-1	CASSKDGGETQYF
many	TRBV12-3/TRBV12-4	CASSAGLAGSNEQFF
few	TRBV13	CASSMRQGTLYEQYF
NA	TRBV6-2/TRBV6-3	CASGADRGHNSSPLHF
few	TRBV24-1	CATSDFSSTGAETQYF
NA	TRBV28	CASSSGQATPYEQYF
few	TRBV5-4	CASSLGSAAKNIQYF
few	TRBV7-2	CASSWGEGTGRYYGYTF
once	TRBV19	CASSKAASPNEQFF
few	TRBV6-5	CASTRDSYGNTIYF
NA	TRBV7-2	CASSLVLSRGGEDQPQHF
few	TRBV6-5	CASRSTKRGYETQYF
few	TRBV25-1	CASRFGQGANTGELFF
NA	TRBV6-2/TRBV6-3	CASSHPPLSGTSYNEQFF
few	TRBV20-1	CSARDRRLAGTEQYF
many	TRBV20-1	CSARDGTSGLTGELFF
few	TRBV19	CATSSRGETQYF
once	TRBV6-5	CASSYSGLAGGEQYF
few	TRBV11-2	CASSSLRTAGYTF